This T cell receptor (beta chain) was found in a study of T cell responses to AZD1222 COVID-19 vaccine. Second doses that came at about 4 or about 12 weeks were put together. CDR3 size: 14 residues. The germline CDR1 and CDR2 sequences are MNHEY and SVGAGI. Trimming cost V 2 bases and J 5 bases, with 7 bases left between them. Profiling relied on immunoSEQ multiplex PCR, and the TCRdb table lists in-frame clones only, not all of them. The sample has roughly 65,000 clones; around four fifths are singletons. Sequencing used peripheral blood, obtained 28 days after the second AZD1222 dose. The TCR sequence derives from an adult who received the AZD1222 COVID-19 vaccine. The genes are TRBV6-5 and TRBJ1-6; unclear D gene. The DNA of the CDR3 is TGTGCCAGCAGTTACAAGGGTGATAATTCACCCCTCCACTTT. Encoded protein: CASSYKGDNSPLHF.